This T cell receptor beta chain was obtained from a study of T cell repertoires in cytomegalovirus infection. Overall study context: A matching HLA type, together with CMV infection, was signaled by public TCR beta signatures. The study, taken as a whole, reports: It was HLA-C-restricted CMV-specific TCR beta clonotypes that dominated the response ex vivo.

TCRdb independently ran MiXCR on the reads; one entry per CDR3 protein. The sample includes around 250,000 distinct CDR3 sequences, approximately 15% of them seen just once. This clonotype was counted ten times or more. What it binds is unknown. Deletions cut 2 bases from V and 5 bases from J, with 11 bases between. Germline CDR1 and CDR2: MGHRA and YSYEKL. The CDR3 is 14 residues long. This chain links TRBV4-1 with TRBJ2-3, with D unclear. The sequence came from a human donor in good health (CMV status not recorded). Some clones in this sample may be carry-over from other donors' samples. Sequencing used CD8+ T cells from PBMCs. The chain's CDR3 is CASSQSMIGDTQYF. The CDR3 nucleotides read TGCGCCAGCAGCCAATCCATGATCGGAGATACGCAGTATTTT.